Detailed here is one TCR beta chain. Its specificity is not known. The record originates from a study of shared clonotypes between healthy human individuals. Selected positively for CCR7 and CD45RO-negative, naive CD8 cells excluded terminally differentiated effector memory CD45RA+ cells. The CDR3 runs 15 residues. Between the trimmed V and J ends, which lost 3 bases and 4 bases, there was a span of 13 bases. Germline values: CDR1 MDHEN, CDR2 SYDVKM. General study results and limits: Tissues were not sampled, only blood, and their repertoires likely differ.

Profiled with immunoSEQ multiplex PCR; TCRdb holds only in-frame clones, not every one. The repertoire holds millions of clones, with around 96% as singletons. The receptor comes from a man between 18 and 29 years old in good health. This chain connects TRBV28 to TRBJ2-1; D is unresolved. The sample consisted of naive CD8+ T cells sorted from blood. The CDR3, as DNA: TGTGCCAGCAGTTTCGGCCCGTTCTCATACAATGAGCAGTTCTTC. It is translated as CASSFGPFSYNEQFF.